Shown below are 10 T cell receptor beta chains from a single sample sequenced in a study of OX40 agonist ivuxolimab in advanced cancers. Assay used: immunoSEQ multiplex PCR; TCRdb lists only in-frame clones, some missing. The data show some 66,000 clones, with approximately 81% seen just once and about 0.83% held by the top ten. Sequencing used CD4+ or CD8+ T cells sorted from blood, obtained in a trial of the OX40 agonist ivuxolimab. These receptors were obtained from an adult with an advanced solid tumor such as melanoma, head and neck, liver or kidney cancer.

The rearrangement links TRBV5-1 to TRBJ2-5, with D unclear. The CDR3 has 13 amino acids. V was trimmed by 2 bases and J by 4 bases, leaving 9 bases between them. The germline V gene has CDR1 SGHRS and CDR2 YFSETQ. The CDR3 region is CASSFSRRETQYF. The CDR3, as DNA: TGCGCCAGCAGCTTTTCCCGGCGAGAGACCCAGTACTTC. Full variable domain (missing parts from reference TRBV5-1 and TRBJ2-5): KAGVTQTPRYLIKTRGQQVTLSCSPISGHRSVSWYQQTPGQGLQFLFEYFSETQRNKGNFPGRFSGRQFSNSRSEMNVSTLELGDSALYLCASSFSRRETQYFGPGTRLLVL.

This chain connects TRBV5-6 to TRBJ2-2; no clear D. The CDR3 runs 17 residues. V lost 1 base to trimming and J lost 1 base, with 14 bases between them. Germline V CDR1 and CDR2: SGHDT, YYEEEE. The CDR3 coding sequence is TGTGCCAGCAGCTTGTGGCAGATTATAAGGAACACCGGGGAGCTGTTTTTT. Translation: CASSLWQIIRNTGELFF.

The genes are TRBV11-2 and TRBJ2-7, with D tentatively TRBD2 (7 bases). This CDR3 region has 15 residues. Trimming removed 2 bases from V and 1 base from J, with 12 bases in between. Germline assignment: CDR1 SGHAT and CDR2 FQNNGV. The CDR3: CASSLRGGESYEQYF. CDR3 DNA: TGTGCCAGCAGCTTAAGGGGGGGGGAGTCCTACGAGCAGTACTTC.

The rearrangement links TRBV4-1 to TRBJ2-4; TRBD1 matches at 8 bases. The CDR3 totals 19 residues. V lost 1 base and J lost 2; bases outside the gene matches: 13. The germline V gene has CDR1 MGHRA and CDR2 YSYEKL. The CDR3 is CASSQVQPGQGETKNIQYF. As DNA, the CDR3 is TGCGCCAGCAGCCAAGTCCAACCCGGACAGGGAGAAACCAAAAACATTCAGTACTTC.

The V call is TRBV9, the J call TRBJ2-3; TRBD2 aligns across 8 bases. J lost 3 bases, V lost 0 bases, and 3 bases had no gene match. Germline V gives CDR1 SGDLS, CDR2 YYNGEE. CDR3 length: 15 amino acids. This CDR3 reads CASSVVSGKTDTQYF. CDR3 sequence (DNA): TGTGCCAGCAGCGTAGTTAGCGGGAAGACAGATACGCAGTATTTT. Variable domain in full (rest from reference TRBV9 and TRBJ2-3): DSGVTQTPKHLITATGQRVTLRCSPRSGDLSVYWYQQSLDQGLQFLIQYYNGEERAKGNILERFSAQQFPDLHSELNLSSLELGDSALYFCASSVVSGKTDTQYFGPGTRLTVL.

As for this clone: Different DNA sequences within this sample yield the same CDR3. The chain combines TRBV19 with TRBJ1-1; a weak D match, TRBD1 (6 bases). Trimming left V 6 bases short and J 8 bases short, with 19 bases between. CDR3 length equals 14 residues. Per germline, CDR1 LNHDA and CDR2 SQIVND (reference sequence). For the CDR3, the DNA is TGTGCCAGTAGGGCTTCCAGGGGTTTTGGGGAAGCTTTCTTT. It codes for CASRASRGFGEAFF.

The DNA of the CDR3 is TGTGCCACACAGAGTCCGGGACAGGGGAGGGAAGCTTTCTTT. This encodes CATQSPGQGREAFF. The chain uses TRBV2 and TRBJ1-1; 10 bases fit TRBD1. The CDR3 totals 14 residues. V trimming: 10 bases; J trimming: 8 bases; junction bases outside the gene matches: 13. Per germline, CDR1 SNHLY and CDR2 FYNNEI.

The chain couples TRBV9 to TRBJ2-5; no reliable D call. Germline CDR1 and CDR2: SGDLS and YYNGEE. Trimming took off 4 bases at V and 1 base at J, with 11 bases between the two ends. This CDR3 region has 14 residues. The CDR3 DNA is TGTGCCAGCAGCCCCTGGTACTCCCAAGAGACCCAGTACTTC. This encodes CASSPWYSQETQYF.

The V and J genes are TRBV10-3 and TRBJ2-7, with D perhaps matching TRBD2 (6 bases). The V and J ends lost 4 bases and 9 bases respectively, with 19 bases between them. Germline V CDR1 and CDR2: ENHRY, SYGVKD. The CDR3 covers 14 residues. DNA for the CDR3: TGTGCCATCAGTGGGGTAGGAGGGGCTTCCGGGCAGTACTTC. It encodes CAISGVGGASGQYF.

CDR3 loop: CASSLDWNTEAFF. CDR3 bases: TGTGCCAGCAGCTTAGATTGGAACACTGAAGCTTTCTTT. J is TRBJ1-1 and V is TRBV11-2; D unclear. This CDR3 contains 13 residues. Trimming removed 0 bases at V and 1 base at J, with 3 bases between. CDR1 is SGHAT, CDR2 FQNNGV, per germline.